This TCR beta chain was profiled in a study of blood T cell repertoires in COVID-19. This clone was observed a few times. Original analysis: Amplification from reference gene primers served as the basis for estimated nucleated cell counts. The assay was immunoSEQ multiplex PCR, and TCRdb's table has in-frame clones only and misses some. V and J calls and clone size are copied from that table; D and trimming were computed from the DNA. This table has 300,000 to 400,000 clones, 75% to 85% appearing once. Trimming cost V 0 bases and J 3 bases, with 6 bases left between them. The CDR3 contains 13 residues. The V gene's germline CDR1 is SGHRS and CDR2 YFSETQ.

This chain links TRBV5-1 with TRBJ1-2; unclear D gene. The sample taken for sequencing was peripheral blood. The sequence derives from a human donor in a cohort sampled during active COVID-19. CDR3 nucleotide sequence: TGCGCCAGCAGCTTGGTCGAGGACTATGGCTACACCTTC. Amino acid sequence: CASSLVEDYGYTF.